This TCR beta chain was obtained from a study of a mutant IDH1 vaccine in newly diagnosed glioma. Across the study: Those enrolled had earlier been treated with radiotherapy, temozolomide, or both, mostly both.

The time point is: week 23, last vaccination. Every vaccination contained 300 ug of the mutant IDH1 20-mer peptide and was paired with topical imiquimod. This clone was counted a single time. Its specificity is not known. V was trimmed by 2 bases and J by 0 bases, leaving 17 bases between them. Germline CDR1 reads SGHAT; CDR2 reads FQNNGV. This CDR3 spans 18 amino acids. Repertoires were generated with immunoSEQ multiplex PCR, while TCRdb's copy carries only in-frame clones and drops some. The repertoire includes approximately 45,000 clones, less than 95% of them detected once, and around 3.9% sits in the top ten.

The TCR was taken from a man aged 50-60 years with glioma. This chain joins TRBV11-2 and TRBJ1-5; D is unclear. Sequencing used PBMCs, obtained from a glioma patient whose treatment included an IDH1 peptide vaccine. The CDR3 DNA sequence: TGTGCCAGCAGCTTAACCCATTTCCGGGGTCATAGCAATCAGCCCCAGCATTTT. Amino acids: CASSLTHFRGHSNQPQHF. The complete variable domain, with remaining parts taken from reference TRBV11-2 and TRBJ1-5, reads EAGVAQSPRYKIIEKRQSVAFWCNPISGHATLYWYQQILGQGPKLLIQFQNNGVVDDSQLPKDRFSAERLKGVDSTLKIQPAKLEDSAVYLCASSLTHFRGHSNQPQHFGDGTRLSIL.